What follows are 6 T cell receptor beta chains derived from one specimen sequenced in a study of blood T cell repertoires in COVID-19. Produced via immunoSEQ multiplex PCR; TCRdb's table is partial and in-frame only. Of 60,000 to 70,000 clones listed, 60% to 75% are singletons. Sequenced material: peripheral blood. Receptors were obtained from a woman aged 80 or older with acute or convalescent COVID-19.

The J gene is TRBJ1-2, the V gene TRBV6-2 or TRBV6-3, with D perhaps TRBD1 (5 bases). The CDR3 is 16 residues long. Trimming pared 2 bases from V and 4 bases from J, leaving 17 bases between. Looked up from germline, CDR1 is MNHEY and CDR2 is SVGEGT. The CDR3 sequence: CASSYITGSLSYGYTF. The CDR3 coding sequence is TGTGCCAGCAGTTACATTACAGGCTCCCTCTCCTATGGCTACACCTTC.

The chain is built from TRBV15 and TRBJ2-7; TRBD1 matches at 10 bases. CDR1 LNHNV and CDR2 YYDKDF come from the germline V gene (reference sequence). With 3 bases clipped from V and 3 bases from J, the junction kept 5 bases outside the gene matches. This CDR3 comprises 15 residues. CDR3: CATSREDRGRYEQYF. The CDR3 bases are TGTGCCACCAGCAGGGAAGACAGGGGGCGCTACGAGCAGTACTTC.

The chain joins TRBV7-8 to TRBJ1-2; the D gene is possibly TRBD1 (6 bases). Looked up from germline, CDR1 is SGHVS and CDR2 is FQNEAQ. Trimming removed 5 bases at V and 0 bases at J, with 13 bases between. The CDR3 is made up of 15 amino acids. The CDR3 loop reads CASSPGQPSNYGYTF. The CDR3 bases are TGTGCCAGCAGCCCGGGACAACCTTCTAACTATGGCTACACCTTC.

The chain links TRBV5-1 to TRBJ2-1; tentative D call: TRBD2 (5 bases). Trimming removed 3 bases at V and 8 bases at J, with 15 bases between. Per the germline V gene, CDR1 is SGHRS and CDR2 is YFSETQ. This CDR3 comprises 14 residues. The CDR3 nucleotides read TGCGCCAGCAGCTCACGACGGGGTCGGGATGAGCAGTTCTTC. Protein product: CASSSRRGRDEQFF.

The chain is built from TRBV7-8 and TRBJ2-4; a weak D match, TRBD2 (5 bases). Germline CDR1 reads SGHVS; CDR2 reads FQNEAQ. The CDR3 is made up of 18 amino acids. V gave up 1 base and J gave up 6 bases, with 22 bases separating them. For the CDR3, the DNA is TGTGCCAGCAGCTTAGGACGAAATAGCCCGACCCGGGGAAACATTCAGTACTTC. Translated: CASSLGRNSPTRGNIQYF.

CDR3 sequence (DNA): TGTGCCATCAGTGATGATCTAGCGGGTTTCTACAATGAGCAGTTCTTC. Translating gives CAISDDLAGFYNEQFF. The chain uses TRBV10-3 and TRBJ2-1, with TRBD2 matching 8 bases. The CDR3 runs to 16 residues. The V gene's germline CDR1 is ENHRY and CDR2 SYGVKD. V lost 3 bases and J lost 3; bases outside the gene matches: 7.